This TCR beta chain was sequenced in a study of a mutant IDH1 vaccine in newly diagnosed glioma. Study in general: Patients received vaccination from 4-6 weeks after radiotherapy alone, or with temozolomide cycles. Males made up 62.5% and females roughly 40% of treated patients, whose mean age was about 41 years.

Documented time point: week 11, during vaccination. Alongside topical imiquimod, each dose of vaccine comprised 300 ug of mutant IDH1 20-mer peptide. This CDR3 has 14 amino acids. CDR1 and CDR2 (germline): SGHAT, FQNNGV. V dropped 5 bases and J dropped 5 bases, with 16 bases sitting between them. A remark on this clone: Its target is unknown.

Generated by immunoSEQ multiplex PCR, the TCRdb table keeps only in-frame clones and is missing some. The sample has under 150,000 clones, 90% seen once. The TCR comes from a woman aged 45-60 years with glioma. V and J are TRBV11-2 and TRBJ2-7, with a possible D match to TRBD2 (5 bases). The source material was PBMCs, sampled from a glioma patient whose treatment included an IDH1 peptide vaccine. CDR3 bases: TGTGCCAGCAGCCTCGGTGCGGGCTTAAACGAGCAGTACTTC. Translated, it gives CASSLGAGLNEQYF.